One sample yielded the 21 T cell receptor beta chains listed below, sequenced in a study of blood T cell repertoires in COVID-19. Assay: immunoSEQ multiplex PCR; the TCRdb copy retains only in-frame clones and omits some. The sample shows 88,000 or so clones, 85% of them seen only once. The sequenced material came from peripheral blood. The receptor set was obtained from a man in his sixties with acute or convalescent COVID-19.

To note about this clone: One end of the junction does not line up with germline, which may come from a read error. This CDR3 reads CASSLAGQGGTEAFF. CDR3 nucleotides: TGTGCCAGCAGCCTAGCGGGACAGGGTGGCACTGAAGCTTTCTTT. The V gene is TRBV7-9, the J gene TRBJ1-1; 9 bases fit TRBD1. From germline, CDR1 is SEHNR and CDR2 FQNEAQ (reference sequence). CDR3 length equals 15 residues.

This clone turned up a few times. This rearrangement joins TRBV2 to TRBJ2-7; D call uncertain. The CDR3 sequence is 13 residues long. Between the trimmed V and J ends, which lost 5 bases and 1 base, there was a span of 9 bases. The germline CDR1 and CDR2 sequences are SNHLY and FYNNEI. The CDR3 sequence: CASSIFPSYEQYF. The CDR3 DNA is TGTGCCAGCAGTATCTTTCCTTCCTACGAGCAGTACTTC.

V is TRBV7-9 and J is TRBJ1-5; no definite D call. V gave up 3 bases and J gave up 7 bases, with 10 bases separating them. The germline gives CDR1 SEHNR, CDR2 FQNEAQ (reference sequence). The CDR3 covers 13 residues. The CDR3 sequence is CASSFGEGQPQHF. CDR3 nucleotide sequence: TGTGCCAGCAGCTTCGGAGAGGGCCAGCCCCAGCATTTT.

The chain joins TRBV13 to TRBJ1-2, with 9 bases matching TRBD1. The CDR3 length is 13 residues. V shed 5 bases, J shed 7 bases, and the junction held 5 bases outside the gene matches. Germline loops: CDR1 PRHDT, CDR2 FYEKMQ (reference sequence). CDR3 sequence reads: CASSTGTGLGYTF. For the CDR3, the DNA is TGTGCCAGCAGCACCGGGACAGGGCTTGGCTACACCTTC.

This rearrangement joins TRBV7-3 to TRBJ2-3; 12 bases line up with TRBD2. Germline CDR1 and CDR2: SGHTA and FQGTGA. This CDR3 spans 17 amino acids. V shed 5 bases and J 0 bases; nucleotides not matched to a gene: 6. CDR3 region: CASSPTSGGSSTDTQYF. CDR3 nucleotide sequence: TGTGCCAGCAGCCCTACTAGCGGGGGGTCTAGCACAGATACGCAGTATTTT.

The chain combines TRBV27 with TRBJ2-7; TRBD1 aligns across 7 bases. The CDR3 totals 13 residues. V dropped 8 bases and J dropped 4; count of bases not matched to a gene: 8. Germline assignment: CDR1 MNHEY and CDR2 SMNVEV (reference sequence). As DNA, the CDR3 is TGTGCCAGCTTAAGACAGGGCGGGTACGAGCAGTACTTC. Translated: CASLRQGGYEQYF.

J is TRBJ2-7 and V is TRBV28; TRBD1 is a possible D gene (6 bases). The CDR3 consists of 16 residues. In germline, CDR1 is MDHEN, CDR2 SYDVKM. Trimming took off 5 bases at V and 5 bases at J, with 22 bases between the two ends. CDR3: CASSPINRALEDEQYF. CDR3 bases: TGTGCCAGCAGTCCTATCAACAGGGCCCTGGAGGACGAGCAGTACTTC.

The V call is TRBV11-3, the J call TRBJ2-3; D call uncertain. The V gene lost 2 bases and the J gene lost 2 bases, with 8 bases spanning the gap. The germline V gene has CDR1 SGHNT and CDR2 YENEEA. The CDR3 spans 14 residues. CDR3 protein: CASSLLQDTDTQYF. The CDR3 coding sequence is TGTGCCAGCAGCTTACTGCAGGACACAGATACGCAGTATTTT.

V and J are TRBV6-4 and TRBJ2-2; 11 bases are shared with TRBD2. The CDR3 has 18 amino acids. J lost 1 base, V lost 0 bases, and 4 bases had no gene match. From germline, CDR1 is MRHNA and CDR2 SNTAGT. CDR3: CASSDSGLAEGNTGELFF. In DNA form, the CDR3 reads TGTGCCAGCAGTGACTCGGGACTAGCGGAGGGGAACACCGGGGAGCTGTTTTTT.

This clone was observed a handful of times. V and J are TRBV7-2 and TRBJ2-1, with TRBD2 matching over 8 bases. With 7 bases clipped from V and 7 bases from J, the junction kept 9 bases outside the gene matches. Germline CDR1 is SGHTA and CDR2 is FQGNSA. The CDR3 length is 14 residues. CDR3 nucleotide sequence: TGTGCCAGCAACCCCGTAGCGGGGCGTAATGAGCAGTTCTTC. Translating gives CASNPVAGRNEQFF. Full variable domain (outside the CDR3, taken from reference TRBV7-2 and TRBJ2-1): GAGVSQSPSNKVTEKGKDVELRCDPISGHTALYWYRQSLGQGLEFLIYFQGNSAPDKSGLPSDRFSAERTGGSVSTLTIQRTQQEDSAVYLCASNPVAGRNEQFFGPGTRLTVL.

The V and J genes are TRBV27 and TRBJ2-1; TRBD2 agrees at 11 bases. Losses at the gene ends were 8 bases for V and 5 bases for J; bases not matched to a gene: 8. The germline V gene encodes CDR1 MNHEY and CDR2 SMNVEV (reference sequence). The CDR3 has 15 residues. DNA of the CDR3: TGTGCCAGCTCTTTCCCGACTAGCGGGGACAATGAGCAGTTCTTC. Translation: CASSFPTSGDNEQFF.

The V gene is TRBV7-6, the J gene TRBJ2-3; 11 positions agree with TRBD2. V trimming: 1 base; J trimming: 2 bases; junction bases outside the gene matches: 2. CDR1 is SGHVS and CDR2 is FNYEAQ in the germline V gene. The CDR3 is 16 amino acids. Here the CDR3 reads CASSLGSGRVTDTQYF. In DNA, the CDR3 is TGTGCCAGCAGCTTAGGTAGCGGGAGGGTCACAGATACGCAGTATTTT.

The rearrangement joins TRBV11-1 to TRBJ2-1, with 11 bases that match TRBD2. Trimming cost V 6 bases and J 7 bases; bases outside gene matches: 11. The germline CDR1 and CDR2 sequences are SGHAT and FQDESV (reference sequence). There are 16 residues in the CDR3. The CDR3 nucleotides read TGTGCCAGCAGAAGACTAGCGGGGTCCCGGGGTAATGAGCAGTTCTTC. Its protein is CASRRLAGSRGNEQFF.

V is TRBV5-1 and J is TRBJ2-5, with D tentatively TRBD1 (7 bases). The CDR3 sequence is 14 residues long. From germline, CDR1 is SGHRS and CDR2 YFSETQ. V was cut by 3 bases and J by 2 bases, with 11 bases left in between. CDR3 bases: TGCGCCAGCAGCTCTTCAGGGGGGCAAGAGACCCAGTACTTC. Protein sequence: CASSSSGGQETQYF.

This chain joins TRBV14 and TRBJ2-1, with no clear D. The CDR3 loop spans 14 amino acids. V was shortened by 0 bases and J by 4 bases, with 7 bases between the two germline ends. Germline-derived CDR1 and CDR2 are SGHDN and FVKESK. The CDR3 DNA reads as TGTGCCAGCAGCCAAGATGGGCCGTACAATGAGCAGTTCTTC. Its translation: CASSQDGPYNEQFF. The full variable domain, rest sourced from reference TRBV14 and TRBJ2-1, is EAGVTQFPSHSVIEKGQTVTLRCDPISGHDNLYWYRRVMGKEIKFLLHFVKESKQDESGMPNNRFLAERTGGTYSTLKVQPAELEDSGVYFCASSQDGPYNEQFFGPGTRLTVL.

J is TRBJ1-4 and V is TRBV11-2; 10 nucleotides align to TRBD1. The V gene end was trimmed by 5 bases and the J gene end by 4 bases; junction bases not matched to a gene: 4. The CDR3 loop spans 15 amino acids. CDR1 and CDR2 from the germline V gene are SGHAT and FQNNGV. The CDR3 is CASSTTGGRNEKLFF. The CDR3 DNA sequence: TGTGCCAGCAGCACGACAGGGGGCCGTAATGAAAAACTGTTTTTT.

The chain joins TRBV4-3 to TRBJ2-5, with D perhaps TRBD1 (6 bases). Trimming shortened V by 0 bases and J by 5 bases, and 16 bases separated the two germline ends. The germline V gene encodes CDR1 LGHNA and CDR2 YSLEER. The CDR3 sequence is 16 residues long. The CDR3 sequence: CASSQDRLQGYETQYF. The CDR3 DNA sequence: TGCGCCAGCAGCCAAGATAGGTTACAGGGATACGAGACCCAGTACTTC.

V usage is TRBV11-3 and J usage is TRBJ1-6, with D maybe TRBD1 (5 bases). Germline values: CDR1 SGHNT, CDR2 YENEEA. This CDR3 region has 13 residues. Trimming cost V 8 bases and J 5 bases, with 10 bases left between them. CDR3 nucleotide sequence: TGTGCCAGCGCGGACACTAATAATTCACCCCTCCACTTT. Protein sequence: CASADTNNSPLHF.

The J gene is TRBJ2-7, the V gene TRBV4-2, with 11 nucleotides matching TRBD2. CDR1 and CDR2 (germline): LGHNA, YNFKEQ. This CDR3 is built from 16 residues. V lost 1 base, J lost 3 bases, and 5 bases stayed unmatched. The chain's CDR3 is CASSQVSSGGFYEQYF. The CDR3 DNA reads as TGTGCCAGCAGCCAAGTCTCTAGCGGGGGGTTCTACGAGCAGTACTTC.

For the CDR3, the DNA is TGTGCCAGCAGTAGGACATCGAACACTGAAGCTTTCTTT. Translating gives CASSRTSNTEAFF. This sequence joins TRBV2 and TRBJ1-1, with a tentative D call TRBD1 (5 bases). This CDR3 is built from 13 residues. CDR1 and CDR2 (germline): SNHLY, FYNNEI. Trimming took 5 bases from V and 1 from J, leaving 8 bases between them.

V gene TRBV30 combines with J gene TRBJ1-2; D uncertain. Germline loops: CDR1 GTSNPN, CDR2 SVGIG (reference sequence). Trimming pared 5 bases from V and 3 bases from J, leaving 7 bases between. The CDR3 runs 11 residues. The CDR3 coding sequence is TGTGCCTGGGGTCCCGACTATGGCTACACCTTC. Amino acids: CAWGPDYGYTF.